The TCR beta chain under discussion was sequenced for a study of blood T cell repertoires in COVID-19. Repertoires were generated with immunoSEQ multiplex PCR, while TCRdb's copy carries only in-frame clones and drops some. Of 140,000 to 150,000 clones in the sample, approximately 84% are singletons; the top ten hold 4.8%. Germline assignment: CDR1 DFQATT and CDR2 SNEGSKA (reference sequence). The V and J ends lost 3 bases and 5 bases respectively, with 7 bases between them. The CDR3 is made up of 11 amino acids. This clone was seen only a few times. This TCR came from a human donor in a cohort sampled during active COVID-19. Sequenced material: peripheral blood. V is TRBV20-1 and J is TRBJ1-2, with D hard to call. The CDR3 DNA reads TGCAGTGCTAGTGATCCTTATGGCTACACCTTC. Encoded protein: CSASDPYGYTF.